One sample yielded the 22 T cell receptor beta chains listed below, sequenced in a study of blood T cell repertoires in COVID-19. Sequencing used immunoSEQ multiplex PCR; TCRdb keeps in-frame clones, though not all of them. Altogether about 120,000 clones are present, around 87% being singletons, with the ten largest covering roughly 30%. The material sequenced was peripheral blood. The receptors come from a woman aged 70 to 79 with acute or convalescent COVID-19.

In its sample, this clone was seen a few times. The chain uses TRBV28 and TRBJ1-2; 11 nucleotides line up with TRBD1. Trimming cost V 8 bases and J 8 bases; bases outside gene matches: 13. The CDR3 loop spans 15 amino acids. Germline CDR1 is MDHEN and CDR2 is SYDVKM. CDR3 region: CASSSAGTGGLGYTF. CDR3 DNA: TGTGCCAGCTCCTCCGCGGGGACAGGGGGTTTGGGCTACACCTTC.

The chain recombines TRBV19 with TRBJ1-4; D gene unclear. V lost 1 base, J lost 8 bases, and 11 bases lay in between. The CDR3 runs 14 residues. CDR1 LNHDA and CDR2 SQIVND come from the germline V gene (reference sequence). CDR3 bases: TGTGCCAGTAGTATAGGGGAGGGTGTCGAAAAACTGTTTTTT. Translation: CASSIGEGVEKLFF.

The chain combines TRBV12-3 or TRBV12-4 with TRBJ2-3; D is unresolved. V shed 8 bases and J shed 3 bases, with 12 bases lying between them. The CDR3 is 13 amino acids. CDR3 sequence (DNA): TGTGCCAGCGGGCCGTGGGCTACAGATACGCAGTATTTT. Translated, it gives CASGPWATDTQYF.

The V call is TRBV14, the J call TRBJ1-2, with TRBD1 matching over 7 bases. Germline V lookup: CDR1 SGHDN, CDR2 FVKESK. This CDR3 has 16 amino acids. Trimming at V came to 4 bases and at J to 5 bases, leaving 13 bases not matched to a gene. Here the CDR3 reads CASSRDRDRLYYGYTF. The CDR3, as DNA: TGTGCCAGCAGCCGAGACCGGGACAGACTATATTATGGCTACACCTTC. Full variable domain (remainder filled in from reference TRBV14 and TRBJ1-2): EAGVTQFPSHSVIEKGQTVTLRCDPISGHDNLYWYRRVMGKEIKFLLHFVKESKQDESGMPNNRFLAERTGGTYSTLKVQPAELEDSGVYFCASSRDRDRLYYGYTFGSGTRLTVV.

The rearrangement joins TRBV29-1 to TRBJ1-2, with D tentatively TRBD1 (6 bases). The CDR3 runs to 14 residues. V dropped 1 base and J dropped 4 bases, with 13 bases sitting between them. Germline lookup yields CDR1 SQVTM and CDR2 ANQGSEA. In DNA, the CDR3 is TGCAGCGTTGAAGCCCCGGGCAGGGGCTATGGCTACACCTTC. It encodes CSVEAPGRGYGYTF.

This chain joins TRBV4-1 and TRBJ1-2; perhaps TRBD1 as D (5 bases). The ends were cut back, 3 bases at V and 8 bases at J, with 19 bases in the middle. This CDR3 is 15 amino acids long. Germline V gene data show CDR1 as MGHRA and CDR2 as YSYEKL. The CDR3 loop reads CASSHPARGGYGYTF. CDR3 coding DNA: TGCGCCAGCAGCCATCCAGCACGGGGGGGATACGGCTACACCTTC.

The V gene is TRBV5-1, the J gene TRBJ1-1; D may be TRBD1 (5 bases). V was clipped by 0 bases and J by 10 bases, with 13 bases between them. The CDR3 covers 13 residues. Germline V gene lookup returns CDR1 SGHRS and CDR2 YFSETQ. CDR3 coding DNA: TGCGCCAGCAGCTTGGAAGGGGCGAAGAGAGCTTTCTTT. Its translation is CASSLEGAKRAFF.

The chain carries TRBV6-5 and TRBJ2-2; no clear D. The V end was cut by 6 bases, the J end by 0 bases, with 5 bases between. Germline CDR1 is MNHEY and CDR2 is SVGAGI. The CDR3 has 13 residues. The CDR3 region is CASRAPNTGELFF. In DNA, the CDR3 is TGTGCCAGCAGGGCTCCGAACACCGGGGAGCTGTTTTTT.

The V and J genes are TRBV7-9 and TRBJ2-5; 10 nucleotides agree with TRBD1. CDR3 size: 14 residues. Germline loops: CDR1 SEHNR, CDR2 FQNEAQ (reference sequence). J lost 4 bases, V lost 5 bases, and 4 bases had no gene match. In DNA, the CDR3 is TGTGCCAGCAGCAGCGGACAGGGGGGAGAGACCCAGTACTTC. Its protein is CASSSGQGGETQYF.

This rearrangement joins TRBV6-5 to TRBJ1-5; D is possibly TRBD1 (5 bases). The CDR3 length is 14 residues. The germline gives CDR1 MNHEY, CDR2 SVGAGI. V lost 10 bases and J 5 bases, leaving 18 bases between the germline ends. The CDR3 nucleotides are TGTGCCACCACAACCGGGGGTCCTTATCAGCCCCAGCATTTT. Translating it yields CATTTGGPYQPQHF.

CDR3 residues: CASSRGQPWETQYF. Written as DNA, the CDR3 is TGTGCCAGCAGTCGGGGACAGCCCTGGGAGACCCAGTACTTC. The chain recombines TRBV27 with TRBJ2-5, with 7 bases fitting TRBD1. Germline values: CDR1 MNHEY, CDR2 SMNVEV (reference sequence). This CDR3 is 14 amino acids long. The V and J ends lost 5 bases and 5 bases, in that order; junction bases with no gene match: 8.

This clone is a singleton in its sample. The chain combines TRBV6-5 with TRBJ2-7, with a tentative D call TRBD1 (5 bases). CDR1 is MNHEY and CDR2 is SVGAGI in the germline V gene. Between the trimmed V and J ends, which lost 6 bases and 3 bases, there was a span of 6 bases. The CDR3 is 11 residues long. The CDR3 DNA reads TGTGCCAGCAGCACAGGCTACGAGCAGTACTTC. Its protein is CASSTGYEQYF.

The table lists this clone with a few counts. This sequence joins TRBV27 and TRBJ1-2; 7 nucleotides agree with TRBD1. V dropped 6 bases and J dropped 2; count of bases not matched to a gene: 3. Germline CDR1 and CDR2: MNHEY and SMNVEV (reference sequence). The CDR3 consists of 13 residues. The CDR3 DNA sequence: TGTGCCAGCAGCCCGGGACAGAACTATGGCTACACCTTC. It is translated as CASSPGQNYGYTF.

J is TRBJ2-1 and V is TRBV7-9; TRBD2 aligns across 12 bases. Looked up from germline, CDR1 is SEHNR and CDR2 is FQNEAQ (reference sequence). V lost 5 bases, J lost 8 bases, and 7 bases stayed unmatched. The CDR3 runs 15 residues. CDR3 loop: CASSVSSGGGDEQFF. CDR3 bases: TGTGCCAGCAGCGTATCTAGCGGGGGGGGCGATGAGCAGTTCTTC.

The chain carries TRBV27 and TRBJ1-1; D gene uncertain. Trimming took 1 base from V and 5 from J, leaving 11 bases between them. Germline V gives CDR1 MNHEY, CDR2 SMNVEV (reference sequence). This CDR3 is 14 amino acids long. The DNA of the CDR3 is TGTGCCAGCAGTTTATGGGCAGGCGGGACTGAAGCTTTCTTT. It yields the protein CASSLWAGGTEAFF.

This clone was counted a single time. The V and J genes are TRBV6-4 and TRBJ2-7, with 9 positions matching TRBD1. The V and J ends lost 3 bases and 0 bases, in that order; junction bases with no gene match: 9. CDR1 and CDR2 from the germline V gene are MRHNA and SNTAGT. This CDR3 contains 17 residues. Written as DNA, the CDR3 is TGTGCCAGCAGTGAAGGGCCAGCGGGACAGGGCTCCTACGAGCAGTACTTC. It translates to CASSEGPAGQGSYEQYF.

The gene calls are TRBV11-2 and TRBJ2-2; no clear D. Germline-derived CDR1 and CDR2 are SGHAT and FQNNGV. CDR3 length: 14 amino acids. Trimming pared 0 bases from V and 4 bases from J, leaving 6 bases between. This CDR3 reads CASSLDQVTGELFF. The CDR3 nucleotides read TGTGCCAGCAGCTTAGATCAGGTCACCGGGGAGCTGTTTTTT. Full variable domain (rest looked up from reference TRBV11-2 and TRBJ2-2): EAGVAQSPRYKIIEKRQSVAFWCNPISGHATLYWYQQILGQGPKLLIQFQNNGVVDDSQLPKDRFSAERLKGVDSTLKIQPAKLEDSAVYLCASSLDQVTGELFFGEGSRLTVL.

The chain couples TRBV2 to TRBJ1-6; maybe TRBD1 (6 bases). The V end lost 2 bases, the J end lost 6 bases, and 11 bases lay between the germline ends. Looked up from germline, CDR1 is SNHLY and CDR2 is FYNNEI. The CDR3 has 15 residues. The CDR3 spells CASSETGQLNSPLHF. CDR3 nucleotides: TGTGCCAGCAGTGAAACAGGACAGCTTAATTCACCCCTCCACTTT.

This clone appeared once. The chain has TRBV3-1 (or the pseudogene TRBV3-2) and TRBJ2-5; 8 bases fit TRBD1. Germline CDR1 is LGHDT and CDR2 is YNNKEL (reference sequence). The CDR3 runs 15 residues. The J segment lost 4 bases and the V segment lost 5 bases, leaving 9 bases of the junction unmatched. The CDR3 protein is CASSEVRGRIETQYF. The CDR3 DNA sequence: TGTGCCAGCAGCGAAGTCAGGGGGCGCATAGAGACCCAGTACTTC.

The chain combines TRBV7-2 with TRBJ1-6; D perhaps matches TRBD1 (5 bases). V shed 5 bases and J shed 9 bases, with 11 bases lying between them. The V gene's germline CDR1 is SGHTA and CDR2 FQGNSA. CDR3 length: 13 residues. Here the CDR3 DNA reads TGTGCCAGCAGCACCAGGGATTTTTCACCCCTCCACTTT. Protein sequence: CASSTRDFSPLHF.

This clone was counted between two and nine times. As DNA, the CDR3 is TGTGCCAGCAGCCAAGGTGCAGGCTATGGCTACACCTTC. It is translated as CASSQGAGYGYTF. The chain has TRBV3-1 (or the pseudogene TRBV3-2) and TRBJ1-2; D gene ambiguous. Trimming left V 1 base short and J 4 bases short, with 7 bases between. This CDR3 region has 13 residues. Germline CDR1 reads LGHDT; CDR2 reads YNNKEL (reference sequence).

This sequence joins TRBV30 and TRBJ1-4, with D unresolved. V lost 3 bases to trimming and J lost 2 bases, with 13 bases between them. This CDR3 has 15 amino acids. From germline, CDR1 is GTSNPN and CDR2 SVGIG (reference sequence). CDR3 DNA: TGTGCCTGGAGCGCCGGATCCGGGACTAATGAAAAACTGTTTTTT. Amino acid sequence: CAWSAGSGTNEKLFF.